This TCR beta chain is drawn from a study of tumor and adjacent non-tumor tissue in lung cancer. Study-wide context: The cohort had about 12 adenocarcinoma, 2 squamous cell and 1 small cell patients.

No cell sorting was done before RNA was extracted from the tissue. Germline loops: CDR1 GTSNPN, CDR2 SVGIG (reference sequence). The CDR3 loop spans 14 amino acids. A modified ARM-PCR protocol with three rounds of nested PCR amplified TCRbeta. TCRdb reanalysed the multiplex PCR reads using MiXCR and keeps one entry per CDR3 protein. The top ten hold roughly 15% of the sample, which has about 85,000 distinct CDR3 sequences, about 61% seen once. Concerning this clonotype: An end of the junction does not agree with germline; a read error may underlie this.

The sequence came from a man between 65 and 85 years old with non-small cell lung cancer. Sequencing was done on a sample of lung tumor tissue. The genes are TRBV30 and TRBJ1-4; possibly TRBD1 for D (6 bases). The CDR3 DNA sequence: TGTGTCTGGAGCGACCAGGGGTTGGGTGAAAAACTGTTTTTT. Translation: CVWSDQGLGEKLFF.